This T cell receptor beta chain originates from a study of blood T cell repertoires in COVID-19. Study details: Researchers got acute and convalescent COVID-19 samples from the United States, Italy and Spain. Nucleic acid was either cDNA or gDNA, and it came from T cells, B-cell-depleted T cells, or PBMCs.

With V trimmed by 0 bases and J by 3 bases, 7 bases remained unmatched. The germline V gene encodes CDR1 SQVTM and CDR2 ANQGSEA. This CDR3 has 16 amino acids. Study processing details: Estimates of nucleated cell counts were drawn from the amplification of reference gene primers. Repertoires were generated with immunoSEQ multiplex PCR, while TCRdb's copy carries only in-frame clones and drops some. V and J calls and clone size follow that table, whereas D and trimming were derived from the DNA. Among more than 300,000 clones listed, roughly 87% were seen once. Only a few counts were recorded for this clone. Assignments of participants to cohorts depended upon their own reported clinical history.

The chain carries TRBV29-1 and TRBJ1-2, with 10 positions matching TRBD1. The sample taken for sequencing was PBMCs or T cells enriched from blood (not recorded which). This sequence was found in a woman aged 25 to 45 who had recovered from COVID-19. The CDR3 coding sequence is TGCAGCGTTGAAGACTGGGACAGGGGCCAATACTATGGCTACACCTTC. It specifies CSVEDWDRGQYYGYTF.